The 7 T cell receptor beta chains below all came from one sample that was sequenced in a study of OX40 agonist ivuxolimab in advanced cancers. The repertoire was sequenced with immunoSEQ multiplex PCR; TCRdb's copy has only in-frame clones and lacks some. The data show around 40,000 clones, around 90% seen once. Here the sequenced sample was CD4+ or CD8+ T cells sorted from blood, taken in a trial of the OX40 agonist ivuxolimab. These receptor sequences come from an adult with an advanced solid tumor such as melanoma, head and neck, liver or kidney cancer.

This clone was counted once. The chain joins TRBV27 to TRBJ1-1, with D perhaps matching TRBD1 (5 bases). The CDR3 contains 14 residues. The ends were cut back, 0 bases at V and 3 bases at J, with 8 bases in the middle. Germline CDR1 is MNHEY and CDR2 is SMNVEV (reference sequence). The CDR3 protein is CASSLSRDDTEAFF. DNA of the CDR3: TGTGCCAGCAGTTTATCCAGGGACGACACTGAAGCTTTCTTT.

The chain carries TRBV15 and TRBJ1-2, with a possible D match to TRBD1 (5 bases). The V and J ends lost 7 bases and 2 bases respectively, with 20 bases between them. This CDR3 has 16 amino acids. CDR1 is LNHNV and CDR2 is YYDKDF in the germline V gene (reference sequence). CDR3 in DNA: TGTGCCACCACCTGGGACCGCACCCCTCCGAACTATGGCTACACCTTC. It is translated as CATTWDRTPPNYGYTF.

V usage is TRBV27 and J usage is TRBJ1-2; 7 bases are shared with TRBD1. With V trimmed by 4 bases and J by 3 bases, 5 bases remained unmatched. Germline lookup yields CDR1 MNHEY and CDR2 SMNVEV (reference sequence). This CDR3 contains 14 residues. The CDR3 region has the DNA TGTGCCAGCAGTTCCACGACAGGGTACTATGGCTACACCTTC. Protein sequence: CASSSTTGYYGYTF.

The chain has TRBV7-8 and TRBJ1-2; TRBD1 matches 7 bases. Trimming removed 5 bases from V and 5 bases from J; junction bases left unmatched: 11. CDR3 length: 15 residues. The germline V gene encodes CDR1 SGHVS and CDR2 FQNEAQ. The CDR3: CASSPRGGGGYGYTF. For the CDR3, the DNA is TGTGCCAGCAGCCCCCGGGGAGGGGGCGGGTATGGCTACACCTTC.

The chain couples TRBV4-1 to TRBJ1-1; unclear D gene. V dropped 4 bases and J dropped 6 bases, with 12 bases sitting between them. CDR1 is MGHRA and CDR2 is YSYEKL in the germline V gene. This CDR3 is 13 amino acids long. The CDR3 loop is CASSRQENAEAFF. The CDR3, as DNA: TGCGCCAGCAGCCGTCAGGAAAACGCTGAAGCTTTCTTT.

This clone has only one observation. The chain has TRBV27 and TRBJ1-1, with a weak D call TRBD1 (5 bases). This CDR3 is 15 amino acids long. Germline values: CDR1 MNHEY, CDR2 SMNVEV (reference sequence). The V and J ends lost 4 bases and 4 bases respectively, with 16 bases between them. The CDR3: CASSYVRDSPTEAFF. In DNA, the CDR3 is TGTGCCAGCAGTTATGTCAGGGATTCTCCCACTGAAGCTTTCTTT.

The chain joins TRBV28 to TRBJ2-5; a weak D match, TRBD2 (5 bases). The end of the DNA aligns better with TRBJ2-7, so the J call may be wrong. Germline loops: CDR1 MDHEN, CDR2 SYDVKM. The CDR3 extends over 14 amino acids. The CDR3, as DNA: TGTGCCAGCACCCAGTTGGGGAGCTCCTACGAGCAGTACTTC. It specifies CASTQLGSSYEQYF.